This T cell receptor beta chain was captured by sequencing in a study of T-cell reconstitution after alpha-beta-depleted transplantation in children. CDR3 length equals 13 residues. Germline CDR1 and CDR2: DFQATT and SNEGSKA (reference sequence). V lost 4 bases to trimming and J lost 8 bases, with 14 bases between them. The sample holds a few counts of this clonotype. Its antigen is unknown. Points from the study as a whole: At the one-year point after transplant, T-cell counts and TCRbeta diversity were found to come mostly from T cells that had been newly produced. About two months after transplant, alpha-beta T cells reportedly came from several hundred expanded graft clones. Some patients owed their high day-60 TCRbeta diversity to surviving recipient T cells and thymic progenitors.

Preparing the TCRbeta library involved the use of unique molecular identifiers. MiXCR, run by TCRdb on the PCR reads, gives a single entry per CDR3 protein. The data show about 420,000 distinct CDR3 sequences, around 15% seen once. The clonotype was recovered from a boy under three years old who had a stem cell transplant for Wiskott-Aldrich syndrome, so the T cells may come from the graft donor. This chain connects TRBV20-1 to TRBJ1-4; tentative D call: TRBD1 (6 bases). The source was PBMCs, mostly from graft donor cells, collected 360 days after TCRalphabeta/CD19-depleted stem cell transplant. The CDR3 protein is CSAINRAGEKLFF. For the CDR3, the DNA is TGCAGTGCTATAAACAGGGCGGGGGAAAAACTGTTTTTT.